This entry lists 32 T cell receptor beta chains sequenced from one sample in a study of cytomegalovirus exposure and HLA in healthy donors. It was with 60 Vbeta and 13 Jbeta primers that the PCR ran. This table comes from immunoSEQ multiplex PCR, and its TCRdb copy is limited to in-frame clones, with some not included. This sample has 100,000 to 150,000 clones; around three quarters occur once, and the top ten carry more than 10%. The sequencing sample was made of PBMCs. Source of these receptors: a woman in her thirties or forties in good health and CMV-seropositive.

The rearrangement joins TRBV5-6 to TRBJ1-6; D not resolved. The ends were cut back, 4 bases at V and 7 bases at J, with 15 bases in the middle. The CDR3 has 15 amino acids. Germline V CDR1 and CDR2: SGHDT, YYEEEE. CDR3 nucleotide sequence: TGTGCCAGCAGCCGAGATTCGGGATGGAATTCACCCCTCCACTTT. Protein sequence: CASSRDSGWNSPLHF.

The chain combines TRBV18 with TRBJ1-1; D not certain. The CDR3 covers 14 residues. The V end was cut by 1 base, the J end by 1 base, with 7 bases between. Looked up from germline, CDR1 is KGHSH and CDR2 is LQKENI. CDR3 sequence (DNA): TGTGCCAGCTCACCACAGCGGCAGAACACTGAAGCTTTCTTT. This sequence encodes CASSPQRQNTEAFF.

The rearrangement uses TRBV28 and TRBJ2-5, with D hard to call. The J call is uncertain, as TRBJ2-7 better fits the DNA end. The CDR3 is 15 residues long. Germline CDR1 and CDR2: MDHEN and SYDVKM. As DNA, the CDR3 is TGTGCCAGCAGTTTAGAACCCTTCAATGCCTACGAGCAGTACTTC. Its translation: CASSLEPFNAYEQYF.

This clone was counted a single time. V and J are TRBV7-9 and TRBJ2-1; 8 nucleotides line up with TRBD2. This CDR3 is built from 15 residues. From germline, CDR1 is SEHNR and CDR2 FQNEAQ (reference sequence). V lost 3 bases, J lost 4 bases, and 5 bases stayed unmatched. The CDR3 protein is CASSFSGTRYNEQFF. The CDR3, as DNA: TGTGCCAGCAGCTTCTCCGGGACTAGATACAATGAGCAGTTCTTC.

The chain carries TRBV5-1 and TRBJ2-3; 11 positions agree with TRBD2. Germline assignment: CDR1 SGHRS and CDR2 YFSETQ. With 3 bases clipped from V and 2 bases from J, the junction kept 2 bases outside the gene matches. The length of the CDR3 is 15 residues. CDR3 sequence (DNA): TGCGCCAGCAGCTCGGGACTAGCGGCCACAGATACGCAGTATTTT. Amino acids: CASSSGLAATDTQYF.

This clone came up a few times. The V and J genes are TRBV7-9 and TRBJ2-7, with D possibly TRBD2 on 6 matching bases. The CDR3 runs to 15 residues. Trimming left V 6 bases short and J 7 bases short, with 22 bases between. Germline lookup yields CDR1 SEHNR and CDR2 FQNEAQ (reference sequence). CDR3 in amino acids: CASSRGGTAAKEQYF. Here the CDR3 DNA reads TGTGCCAGCAGTCGAGGCGGGACGGCCGCTAAGGAGCAGTACTTC.

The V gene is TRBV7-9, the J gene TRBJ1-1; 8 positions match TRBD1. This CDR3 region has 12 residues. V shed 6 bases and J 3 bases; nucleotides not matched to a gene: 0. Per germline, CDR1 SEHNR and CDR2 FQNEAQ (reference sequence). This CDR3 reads CASRDRDTEAFF. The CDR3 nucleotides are TGTGCCAGCAGGGACAGGGACACTGAAGCTTTCTTT. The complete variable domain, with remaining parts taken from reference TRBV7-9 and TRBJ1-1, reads DTGVSQNPRHKITKRGQNVTFRCDPISEHNRLYWYRQTLGQGPEFLTYFQNEAQLEKSRLLSDRFSAERPKGSFSTLEIQRTEQGDSAMYLCASRDRDTEAFFGQGTRLTVV.

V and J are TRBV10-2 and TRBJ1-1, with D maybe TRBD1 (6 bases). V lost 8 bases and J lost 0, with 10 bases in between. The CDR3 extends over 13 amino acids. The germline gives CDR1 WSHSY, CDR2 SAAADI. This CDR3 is CASGGSLNTEAFF. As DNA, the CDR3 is TGCGCCAGCGGGGGCAGCTTGAACACTGAAGCTTTCTTT.

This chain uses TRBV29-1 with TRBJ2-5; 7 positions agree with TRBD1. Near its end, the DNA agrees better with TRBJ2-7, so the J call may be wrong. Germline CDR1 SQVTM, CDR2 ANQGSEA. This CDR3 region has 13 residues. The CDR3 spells CSVEGQGVYEQYF. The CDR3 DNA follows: TGCAGCGTTGAAGGGCAGGGGGTGTACGAGCAGTACTTC.

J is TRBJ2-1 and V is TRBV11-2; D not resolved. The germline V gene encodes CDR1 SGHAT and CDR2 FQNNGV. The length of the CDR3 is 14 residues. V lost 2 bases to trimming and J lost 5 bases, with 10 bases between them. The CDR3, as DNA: TGTGCCAGCAGCTTAACGCTCAACAACAATGAGCAGTTCTTC. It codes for CASSLTLNNNEQFF.

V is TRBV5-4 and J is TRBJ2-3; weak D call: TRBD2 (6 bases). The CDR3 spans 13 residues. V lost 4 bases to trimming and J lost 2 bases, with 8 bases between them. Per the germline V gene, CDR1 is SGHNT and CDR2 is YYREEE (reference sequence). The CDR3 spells CASSQDYTDTQYF. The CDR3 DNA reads TGTGCCAGCAGCCAGGACTACACAGATACGCAGTATTTT.

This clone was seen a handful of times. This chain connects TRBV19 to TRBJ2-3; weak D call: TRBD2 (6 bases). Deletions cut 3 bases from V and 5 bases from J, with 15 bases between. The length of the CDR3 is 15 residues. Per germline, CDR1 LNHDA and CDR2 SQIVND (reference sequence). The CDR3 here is CASSMNGRRKDTQYF. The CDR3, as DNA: TGTGCCAGTAGTATGAACGGGAGAAGGAAAGATACGCAGTATTTT. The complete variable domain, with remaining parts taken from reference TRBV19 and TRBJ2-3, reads DGGITQSPKYLFRKEGQNVTLSCEQNLNHDAMYWYRQDPGQGLRLIYYSQIVNDFQKGDIAEGYSVSREKKESFPLTVTSAQKNPTAFYLCASSMNGRRKDTQYFGPGTRLTVL.

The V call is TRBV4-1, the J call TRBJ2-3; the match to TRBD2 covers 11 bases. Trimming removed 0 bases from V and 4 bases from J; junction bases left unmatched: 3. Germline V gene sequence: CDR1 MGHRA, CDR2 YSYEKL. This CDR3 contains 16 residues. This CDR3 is CASSQETSGAADTQYF. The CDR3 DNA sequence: TGCGCCAGCAGCCAAGAGACTAGCGGGGCGGCAGATACGCAGTATTTT.

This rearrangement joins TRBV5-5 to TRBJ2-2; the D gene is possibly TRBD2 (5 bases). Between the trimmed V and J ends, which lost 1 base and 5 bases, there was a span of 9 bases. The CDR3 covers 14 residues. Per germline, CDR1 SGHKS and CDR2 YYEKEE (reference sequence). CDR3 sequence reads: CASSLIRGTGELFF. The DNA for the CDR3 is TGTGCCAGCAGCTTGATCCGGGGAACCGGGGAGCTGTTTTTT.

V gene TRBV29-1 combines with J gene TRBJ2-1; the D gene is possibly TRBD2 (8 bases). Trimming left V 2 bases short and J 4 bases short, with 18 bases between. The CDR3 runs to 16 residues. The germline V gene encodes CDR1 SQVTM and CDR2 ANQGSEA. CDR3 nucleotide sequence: TGCAGCGTTGAAAGGGGGCGGCTAGCGGGTTACAATGAGCAGTTCTTC. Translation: CSVERGRLAGYNEQFF.

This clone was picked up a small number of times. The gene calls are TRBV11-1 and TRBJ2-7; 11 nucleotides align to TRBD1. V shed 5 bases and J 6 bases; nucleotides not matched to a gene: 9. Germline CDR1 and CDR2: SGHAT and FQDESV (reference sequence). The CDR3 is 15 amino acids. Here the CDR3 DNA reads TGTGCCAGCAGCCCAGCTGGGACAGGGGGTCGCGAGCAGTACTTC. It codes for CASSPAGTGGREQYF.

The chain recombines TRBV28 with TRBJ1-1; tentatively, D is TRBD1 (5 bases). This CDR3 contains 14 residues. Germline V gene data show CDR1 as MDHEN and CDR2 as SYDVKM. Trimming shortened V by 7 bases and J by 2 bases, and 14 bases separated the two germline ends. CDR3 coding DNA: TGTGCCAGCACTCAGGATCAGGGAAACACTGAAGCTTTCTTT. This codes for CASTQDQGNTEAFF. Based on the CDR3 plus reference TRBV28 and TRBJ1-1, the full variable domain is DVKVTQSSRYLVKRTGEKVFLECVQDMDHENMFWYRQDPGLGLRLIYFSYDVKMKEKGDIPEGYSVSREKKERFSLILESASTNQTSMYLCASTQDQGNTEAFFGQGTRLTVV.

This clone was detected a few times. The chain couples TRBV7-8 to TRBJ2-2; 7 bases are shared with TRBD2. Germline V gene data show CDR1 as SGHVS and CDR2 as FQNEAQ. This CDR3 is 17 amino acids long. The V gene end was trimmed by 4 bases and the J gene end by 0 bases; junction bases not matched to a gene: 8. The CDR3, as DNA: TGTGCCAGCAGCTCCCATCTTCTAGCGGCGAACACCGGGGAGCTGTTTTTT. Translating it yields CASSSHLLAANTGELFF. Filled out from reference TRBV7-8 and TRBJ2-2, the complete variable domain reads GAGVSQSPRYKVAKRGQDVALRCDPISGHVSLFWYQQALGQGPEFLTYFQNEAQLDKSGLPSDRFFAERPEGSVSTLKIQRTQQEDSAVYLCASSSHLLAANTGELFFGEGSRLTVL.

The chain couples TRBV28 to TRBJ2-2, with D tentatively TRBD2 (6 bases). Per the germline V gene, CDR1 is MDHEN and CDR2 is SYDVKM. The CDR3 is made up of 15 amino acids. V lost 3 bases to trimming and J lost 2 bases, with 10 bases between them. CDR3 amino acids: CASSLPGLNTGELFF. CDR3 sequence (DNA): TGTGCCAGCAGTTTGCCGGGACTCAACACCGGGGAGCTGTTTTTT.

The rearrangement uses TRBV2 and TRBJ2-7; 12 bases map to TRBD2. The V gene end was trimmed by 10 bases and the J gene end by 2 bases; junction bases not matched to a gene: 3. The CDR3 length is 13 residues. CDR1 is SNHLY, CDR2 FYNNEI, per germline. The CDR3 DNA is TGTGCCACCAGACTAGCGGGGGCCTACGAGCAGTACTTC. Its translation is CATRLAGAYEQYF.

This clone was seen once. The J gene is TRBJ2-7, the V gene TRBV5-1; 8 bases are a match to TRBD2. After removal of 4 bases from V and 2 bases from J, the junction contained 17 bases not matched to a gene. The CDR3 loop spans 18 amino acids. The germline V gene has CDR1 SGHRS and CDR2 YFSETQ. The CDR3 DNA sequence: TGCGCCAGCAGCCTCAGCGGGAGCGAGAGCTGGGGACCCTACGAGCAGTACTTC. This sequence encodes CASSLSGSESWGPYEQYF.

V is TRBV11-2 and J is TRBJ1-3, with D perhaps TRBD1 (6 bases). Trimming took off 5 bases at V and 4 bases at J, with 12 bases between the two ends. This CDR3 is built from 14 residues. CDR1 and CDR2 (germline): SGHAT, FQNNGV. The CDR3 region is CASSLQGIGNTIYF. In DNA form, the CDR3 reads TGTGCCAGCAGCCTACAGGGAATCGGAAACACCATATATTTT.

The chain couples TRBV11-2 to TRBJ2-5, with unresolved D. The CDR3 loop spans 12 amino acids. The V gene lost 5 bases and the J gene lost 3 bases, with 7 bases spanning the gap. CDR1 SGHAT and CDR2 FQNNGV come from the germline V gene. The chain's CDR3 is CASSRREETQYF. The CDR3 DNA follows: TGTGCCAGCAGCCGCCGGGAAGAGACCCAGTACTTC.

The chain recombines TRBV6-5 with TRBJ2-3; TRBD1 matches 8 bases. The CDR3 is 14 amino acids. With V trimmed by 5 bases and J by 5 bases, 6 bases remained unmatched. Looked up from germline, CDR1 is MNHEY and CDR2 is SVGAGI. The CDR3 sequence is CASSADRAGDTQYF. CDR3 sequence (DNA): TGTGCCAGCAGTGCGGACAGGGCCGGAGATACGCAGTATTTT.

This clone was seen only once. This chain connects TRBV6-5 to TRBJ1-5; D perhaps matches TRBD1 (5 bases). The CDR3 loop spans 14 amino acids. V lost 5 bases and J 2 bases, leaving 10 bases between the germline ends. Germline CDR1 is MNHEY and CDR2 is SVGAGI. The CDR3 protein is CASSRGLGNQPQHF. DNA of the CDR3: TGTGCCAGCAGTAGGGGCCTGGGCAATCAGCCCCAGCATTTT.

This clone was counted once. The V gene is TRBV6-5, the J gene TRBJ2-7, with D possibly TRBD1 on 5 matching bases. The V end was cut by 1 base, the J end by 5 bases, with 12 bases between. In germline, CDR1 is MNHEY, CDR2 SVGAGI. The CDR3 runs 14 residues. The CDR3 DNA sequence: TGTGCCAGCAGTTACTTCGCAGGGTTGGACGAGCAGTACTTC. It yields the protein CASSYFAGLDEQYF.

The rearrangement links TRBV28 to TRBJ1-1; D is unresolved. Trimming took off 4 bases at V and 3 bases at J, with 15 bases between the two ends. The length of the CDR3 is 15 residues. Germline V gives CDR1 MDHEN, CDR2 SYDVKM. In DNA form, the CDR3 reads TGTGCCAGCAGTTCCCACGTAGATTTGGACACTGAAGCTTTCTTT. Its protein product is CASSSHVDLDTEAFF.

The DNA of the CDR3 is TGTGCCAGCAGCGTAGAAGTAAGCGGTCGGGGGTTGGGGCAGTTCTTC. Translated: CASSVEVSGRGLGQFF. This sequence joins TRBV9 and TRBJ2-1, with D maybe TRBD2 (6 bases). The V end was cut by 0 bases, the J end by 12 bases, with 22 bases between. Germline CDR1 SGDLS, CDR2 YYNGEE. The length of the CDR3 is 16 residues.

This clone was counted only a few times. The CDR3 loop is CASSRTAYQETQYF. The CDR3, as DNA: TGTGCCAGCAGCCGGACAGCGTACCAAGAGACCCAGTACTTC. The chain combines TRBV11-3 with TRBJ2-5, with a tentative D call TRBD1 (6 bases). The V and J ends lost 5 bases and 0 bases respectively, with 10 bases between them. Germline values: CDR1 SGHNT, CDR2 YENEEA. CDR3 size: 14 residues.

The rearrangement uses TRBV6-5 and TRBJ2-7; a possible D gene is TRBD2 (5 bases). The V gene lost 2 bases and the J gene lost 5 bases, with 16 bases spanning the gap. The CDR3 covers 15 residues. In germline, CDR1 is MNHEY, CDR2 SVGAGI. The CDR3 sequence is CASSYRTRLGNEQYF. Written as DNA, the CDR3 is TGTGCCAGCAGTTACAGGACTCGCCTGGGAAACGAGCAGTACTTC.

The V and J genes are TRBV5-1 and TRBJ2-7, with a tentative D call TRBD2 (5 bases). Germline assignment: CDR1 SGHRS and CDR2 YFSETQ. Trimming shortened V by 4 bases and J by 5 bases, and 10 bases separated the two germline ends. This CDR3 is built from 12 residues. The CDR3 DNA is TGCGCCAGCAGCGAGGGTACCCACGAGCAGTACTTC. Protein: CASSEGTHEQYF.

The DNA for the CDR3 is TGCGCCAGCAGCCAAGAGCGCCATCCCGGGGGGAGCTCCTACAATGAGCAGTTCTTC. Amino acid sequence: CASSQERHPGGSSYNEQFF. This chain connects TRBV4-1 to TRBJ2-1, with 7 bases fitting TRBD2. CDR1 MGHRA and CDR2 YSYEKL come from the germline V gene. The CDR3 is made up of 19 amino acids. V was clipped by 0 bases and J by 0 bases; unmatched bases: 11.